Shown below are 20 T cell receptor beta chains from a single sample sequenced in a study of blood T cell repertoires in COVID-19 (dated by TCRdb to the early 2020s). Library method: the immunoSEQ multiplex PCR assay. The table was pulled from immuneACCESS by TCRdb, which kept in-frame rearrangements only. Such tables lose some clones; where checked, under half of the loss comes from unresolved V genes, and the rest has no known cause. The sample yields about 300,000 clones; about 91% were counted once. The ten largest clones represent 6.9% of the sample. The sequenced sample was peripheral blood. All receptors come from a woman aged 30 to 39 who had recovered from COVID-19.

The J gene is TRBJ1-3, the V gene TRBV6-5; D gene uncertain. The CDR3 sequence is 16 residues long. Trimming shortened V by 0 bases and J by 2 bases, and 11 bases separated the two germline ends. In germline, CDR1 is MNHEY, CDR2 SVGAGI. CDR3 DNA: TGTGCCAGCAGTTACTCAGCGTACGCTACTGGAAACACCATATATTTT. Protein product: CASSYSAYATGNTIYF.

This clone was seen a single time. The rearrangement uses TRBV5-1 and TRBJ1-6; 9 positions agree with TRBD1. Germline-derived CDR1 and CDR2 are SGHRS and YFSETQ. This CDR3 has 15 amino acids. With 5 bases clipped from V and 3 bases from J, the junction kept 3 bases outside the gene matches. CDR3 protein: CASRQGQGYNSPLHF. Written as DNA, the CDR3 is TGCGCCAGCAGACAGGGACAGGGCTATAATTCACCCCTCCACTTT.

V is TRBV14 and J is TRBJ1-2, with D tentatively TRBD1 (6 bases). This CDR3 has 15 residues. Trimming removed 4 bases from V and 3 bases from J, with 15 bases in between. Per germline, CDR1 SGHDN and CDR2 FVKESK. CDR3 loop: CASSPTGQSDYGYTF. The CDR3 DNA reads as TGTGCCAGCAGCCCTACCGGACAGAGCGACTATGGCTACACCTTC.

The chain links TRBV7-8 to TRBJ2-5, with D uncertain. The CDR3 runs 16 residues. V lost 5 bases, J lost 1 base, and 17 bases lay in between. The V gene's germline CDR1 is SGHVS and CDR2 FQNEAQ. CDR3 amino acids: CASSPNFVGFQETQYF. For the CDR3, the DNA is TGTGCCAGCAGCCCAAACTTCGTCGGGTTCCAAGAGACCCAGTACTTC.

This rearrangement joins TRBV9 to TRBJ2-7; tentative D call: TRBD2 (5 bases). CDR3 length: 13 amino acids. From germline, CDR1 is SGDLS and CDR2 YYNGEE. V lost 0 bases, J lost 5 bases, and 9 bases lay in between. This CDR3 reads CASSVGAVNEQYF. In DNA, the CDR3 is TGTGCCAGCAGCGTAGGAGCGGTGAACGAGCAGTACTTC.

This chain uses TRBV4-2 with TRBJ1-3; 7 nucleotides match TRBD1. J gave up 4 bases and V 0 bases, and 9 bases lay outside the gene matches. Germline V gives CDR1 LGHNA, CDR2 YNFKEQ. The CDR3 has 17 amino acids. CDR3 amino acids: CASSQEERGRWGNTIYF. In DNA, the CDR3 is TGTGCCAGCAGCCAAGAAGAGAGGGGGCGTTGGGGAAACACCATATATTTT.

The CDR3 spells CASSSPGQIYGYTF. Here the CDR3 DNA reads TGTGCCAGCAGTTCCCCCGGACAGATCTATGGCTACACCTTC. The chain joins TRBV28 to TRBJ1-2; D is possibly TRBD1 (6 bases). Germline V gives CDR1 MDHEN, CDR2 SYDVKM. V lost 4 bases, J lost 4 bases, and 13 bases lay in between. There are 14 residues in the CDR3.

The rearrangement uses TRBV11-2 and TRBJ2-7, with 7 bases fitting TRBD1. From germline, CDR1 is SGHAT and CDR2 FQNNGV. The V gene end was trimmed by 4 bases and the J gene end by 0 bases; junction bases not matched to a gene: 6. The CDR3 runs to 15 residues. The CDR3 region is CASSSRQGLSYEQYF. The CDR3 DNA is TGTGCCAGCAGCTCTCGACAGGGCCTCTCCTACGAGCAGTACTTC.

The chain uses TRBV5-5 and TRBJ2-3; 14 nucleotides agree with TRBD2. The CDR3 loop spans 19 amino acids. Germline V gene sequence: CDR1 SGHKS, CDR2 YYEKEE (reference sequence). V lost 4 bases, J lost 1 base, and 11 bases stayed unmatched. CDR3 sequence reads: CASSALPGLAGVGTDTQYF. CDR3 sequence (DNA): TGTGCCAGCAGCGCACTACCGGGACTAGCGGGGGTCGGCACAGATACGCAGTATTTT.

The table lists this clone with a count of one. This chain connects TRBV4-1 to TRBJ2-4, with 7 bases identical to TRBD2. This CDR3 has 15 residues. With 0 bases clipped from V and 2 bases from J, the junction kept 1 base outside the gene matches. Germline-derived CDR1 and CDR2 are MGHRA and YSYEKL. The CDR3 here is CASSQEAGSKNIQYF. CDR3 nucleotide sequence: TGCGCCAGCAGCCAAGAAGCGGGGTCCAAAAACATTCAGTACTTC.

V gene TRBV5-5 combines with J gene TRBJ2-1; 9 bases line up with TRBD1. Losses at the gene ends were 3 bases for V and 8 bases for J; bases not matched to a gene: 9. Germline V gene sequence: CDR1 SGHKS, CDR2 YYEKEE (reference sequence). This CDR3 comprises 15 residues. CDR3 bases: TGTGCCAGCAGCTACAGGGGGCTTACAGGCGATGAGCAGTTCTTC. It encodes CASSYRGLTGDEQFF.

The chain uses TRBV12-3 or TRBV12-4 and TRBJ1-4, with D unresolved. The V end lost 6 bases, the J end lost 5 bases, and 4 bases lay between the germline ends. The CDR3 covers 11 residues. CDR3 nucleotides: TGTGCCAGCAGACAGAATGAAAAACTGTTTTTT. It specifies CASRQNEKLFF.

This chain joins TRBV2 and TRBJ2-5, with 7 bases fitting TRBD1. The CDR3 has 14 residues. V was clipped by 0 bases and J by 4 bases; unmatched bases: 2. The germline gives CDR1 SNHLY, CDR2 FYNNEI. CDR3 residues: CASSEAGGTETQYF. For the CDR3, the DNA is TGTGCCAGCAGTGAAGCAGGGGGCACAGAGACCCAGTACTTC. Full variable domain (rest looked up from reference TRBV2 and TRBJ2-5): EPEVTQTPSHQVTQMGQEVILRCVPISNHLYFYWYRQILGQKVEFLVSFYNNEISEKSEIFDDQFSVERPDGSNFTLKIRSTKLEDSAMYFCASSEAGGTETQYFGPGTRLLVL.

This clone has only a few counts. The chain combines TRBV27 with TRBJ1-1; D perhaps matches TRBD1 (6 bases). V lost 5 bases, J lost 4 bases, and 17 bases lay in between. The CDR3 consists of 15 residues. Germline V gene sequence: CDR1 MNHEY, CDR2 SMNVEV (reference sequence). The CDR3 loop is CASSRFQGPGTEAFF. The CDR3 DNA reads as TGTGCCAGCAGTCGGTTCCAGGGGCCCGGCACTGAAGCTTTCTTT.

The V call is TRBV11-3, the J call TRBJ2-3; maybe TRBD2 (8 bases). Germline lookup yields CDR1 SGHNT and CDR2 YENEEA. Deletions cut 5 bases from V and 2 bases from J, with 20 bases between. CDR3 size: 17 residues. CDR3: CASSPGTAGAYTDTQYF. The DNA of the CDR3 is TGTGCCAGCAGCCCGGGGACAGCGGGGGCTTACACAGATACGCAGTATTTT.

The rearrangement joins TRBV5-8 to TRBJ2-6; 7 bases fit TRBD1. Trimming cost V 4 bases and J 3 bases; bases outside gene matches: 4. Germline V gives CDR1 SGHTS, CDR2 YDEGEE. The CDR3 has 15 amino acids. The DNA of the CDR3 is TGTGCCAGCAGCAAGACAGGGAGTGGGGCCAACGTCCTGACTTTC. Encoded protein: CASSKTGSGANVLTF.

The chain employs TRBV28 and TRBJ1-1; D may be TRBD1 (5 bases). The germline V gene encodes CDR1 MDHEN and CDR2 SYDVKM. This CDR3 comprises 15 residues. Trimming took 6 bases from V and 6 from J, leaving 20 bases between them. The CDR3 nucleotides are TGTGCCAGCAGAACTATCTTTGGGGGGATCGCTGAAGCTTTCTTT. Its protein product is CASRTIFGGIAEAFF.

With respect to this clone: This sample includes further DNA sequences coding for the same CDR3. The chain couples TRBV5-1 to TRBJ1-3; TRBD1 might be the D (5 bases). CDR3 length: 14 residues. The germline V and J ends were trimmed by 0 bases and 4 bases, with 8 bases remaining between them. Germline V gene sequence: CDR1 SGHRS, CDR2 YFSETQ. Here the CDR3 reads CASSLAGYGNTIYF. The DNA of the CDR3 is TGCGCCAGCAGCTTGGCAGGGTACGGAAACACCATATATTTT.

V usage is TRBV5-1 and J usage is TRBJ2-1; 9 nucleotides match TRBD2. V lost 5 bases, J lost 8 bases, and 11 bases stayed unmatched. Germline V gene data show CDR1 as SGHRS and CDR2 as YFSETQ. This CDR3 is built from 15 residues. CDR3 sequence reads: CASSLPAGGLDEQFF. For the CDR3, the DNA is TGCGCCAGCAGTCTTCCGGCGGGGGGGCTCGATGAGCAGTTCTTC. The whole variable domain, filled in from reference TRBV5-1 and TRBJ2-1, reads KAGVTQTPRYLIKTRGQQVTLSCSPISGHRSVSWYQQTPGQGLQFLFEYFSETQRNKGNFPGRFSGRQFSNSRSEMNVSTLELGDSALYLCASSLPAGGLDEQFFGPGTRLTVL.

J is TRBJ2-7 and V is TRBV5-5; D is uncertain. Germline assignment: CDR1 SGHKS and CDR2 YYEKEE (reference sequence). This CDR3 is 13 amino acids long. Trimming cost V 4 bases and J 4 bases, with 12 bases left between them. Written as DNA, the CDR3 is TGTGCCAGCAGCCTCCAACCCCGGTACGAGCAGTACTTC. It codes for CASSLQPRYEQYF.